The sequence of this T cell receptor (beta chain) was determined in a study of CD8+CD57+ T cells in acquired aplastic anemia. General study points: Researchers reported that CD8+ Simpson's diversity was not significantly different in patients versus controls. Patients and controls were found to share 25 to 30 CD8+ CDR3 sequences.

Trimming cost V 9 bases and J 0 bases; bases outside gene matches: 8. In germline, CDR1 is LNHDA, CDR2 SQIVND (reference sequence). The CDR3 sequence is 16 residues long. Notes on this clonotype: Its antigen remains unknown. Here the CDR3 omits its conserved ending phenylalanine or tryptophan, so a read error is the likely source.

CDR3 and TCR beta VDJ profiling relied on a genomic DNA template. TCRdb recomputed calls from the reads with MiXCR, one row per CDR3 protein. The table lists about 270,000 distinct CDR3 sequences, 55% to 65% of them singletons. The rearrangement uses TRBV19 and TRBJ2-3; 11 positions match TRBD2. The sequenced sample was sorted CD4+, CD8+, or CD8+CD57+ T cells (not recorded which) from PBMCs. This clonotype originated in a human donor with severe aplastic anemia or a healthy control (not recorded which). The CDR3: CASPLTSGTSTDTQYL. The CDR3 coding sequence is TGTGCCAGCCCCCTGACTAGCGGGACTAGCACAGATACGCAGTATCTT.